This T cell receptor beta chain was profiled in a study of blood T cell repertoires in COVID-19. Study-level background: Both acute and convalescent COVID-19 samples were obtained from the United States, Italy and Spain.

The CDR3 is made up of 13 amino acids. Trimming at V came to 6 bases and at J to 2 bases, leaving 3 bases not matched to a gene. The data were produced by immunoSEQ multiplex PCR, yet TCRdb's version contains in-frame clones alone and is incomplete. The table includes roughly 400,000 clones, 91% detected once. The V and J genes are TRBV12-3 or TRBV12-4 and TRBJ1-2; 7 bases align to TRBD1. This sequence originates from a woman in her thirties or forties who had been exposed to COVID-19. The source material was PBMCs or T cells enriched from blood (not recorded which). The CDR3 nucleotides are TGTGCCAGCAGCGCGGGACAGAACTATGGCTACACCTTC. Amino acid sequence: CASSAGQNYGYTF.